The following is a T cell receptor beta chain sequence with its context. The antigen remains undetermined. Germline lookup yields CDR1 LNHDA and CDR2 SQIVND (reference sequence). The CDR3 is 15 amino acids. V lost 7 bases and J 4 bases, leaving 17 bases between the germline ends. The treatment was: approximately 9-day PBMC culture with coronavirus spike peptide pools or control peptides (ViraFEST assay). One should note that the unexposed donor's CD4+ T cells were collected before the COVID-19 pandemic (2011-2018). This entry is derived from a study of vaccination and CD4 T cells after COVID-19. The Oncomine TCR Beta short-read assay was what sequenced the DNA obtained from cultured CD4+ T cells. TCRdb re-called the PCR reads through MiXCR, storing one row per CDR3 protein. The sample includes 6,500 to 7,500 distinct CDR3 sequences, 24% seen only once; the top ten take about 30%.

This TCR came from a human donor in good health. The chain couples TRBV19 to TRBJ1-5; TRBD1 is a possible D gene (5 bases). Sequencing was done on a sample of CD4+ T cells from blood, cultured in vitro. CDR3 nucleotides: TGTGCCAGTAAGACAGTTTTTAGCGGGAATCAGCCCCAGCATTTT. It is translated as CASKTVFSGNQPQHF.